Included here is one T cell receptor beta chain sequence, with context. No cognate antigen has been identified for it. Base qualities are not at hand, and no much larger clone is one base apart. This sample stems from a study of T cell repertoires in cytomegalovirus infection (dated by TCRdb to the late 2010s). In terms of the full investigation: The peptide stimulations were aimed at well-studied HLA-B-restricted epitopes as well as recently identified HLA-C-restricted CMV epitopes, whose presentation resists viral immunomodulation. Donor HLA type was relevant to the analysis, as public TCR beta signatures indicated carriage of CMV infection together with the matching HLA type.

The sequencer was an Illumina HiSeq 1500. TCRdb cleaned the public reads at Q25 with fastp, built clones with MiXCR and kept in-frame beta chains. Each record represents a unique CDR3 protein, reported with the most common genes and DNA among its rows. The sample has a few hundred thousand distinct CDR3 sequences on record, about 39% of them singletons. The ten largest make up 48% of the sample. This specimen's treatment or condition label, per the study, means: in vitro stimulation with specific CMV peptide epitopes to enrich CMV-specific T cells. Here is what the overall study found, with its caveats: In the ex vivo response, HLA-C-restricted CMV-specific TCR beta clonotypes were dominant, and in two of eight donors the single most frequent clonotype came from this HLA-C-restricted group. Carriers of CMV infection plus the relevant HLA type were discriminated by the cumulative frequency of public TCR beta family members in the study cohort and in an independent roughly 400-donor cohort.

The clonotype was recovered from a human donor in good health (CMV status not recorded). Some clones in this sample may be carry-over from other donors' samples. The sequencing here drew on cultured PBMCs, taken from culture after CMV antigen stimulation.

The DNA sequence is as follows: TGTGCCACCAGCAGAGTGCCCGAAGGGGAGCAGTTCTTC. This is translated as CATSRVPEGEQFF. The chain is assembled from TRBV15 and TRBJ2-1; the D gene identity is not certain. The V and J ends are trimmed by 1 base and 10 bases, leaving 11 bases between them. The CDR3 starts with the cysteine, ends with the phenylalanine, and has 13 residues. Kept here is only the CDR3 DNA, which spans 39 bases and is read in frame from base 1. The germline V gene (reference sequence) supplies CDR1 LNHNV and CDR2 YYDKDF.